The text below deals with one TCR beta chain. Its antigen remains unidentified. The data stem from a study of graft-versus-host responses after intestinal transplantation. Study-wide context: Anti-thymocyte globulin was used for induction in all recipients, who then took tacrolimus and steroids for roughly three years.

Germline trimming cut 5 bases from V and 10 bases from J; bases unmatched to any gene: 5. CDR3 size: 12 residues. The germline CDR1 and CDR2 sequences are MNHEY and SMNVEV (reference sequence). Assay: immunoSEQ multiplex PCR; the TCRdb copy retains only in-frame clones and omits some. Here the sample spans tens of thousands of clones, just over 90% being singletons. The TCR was taken from a human donor who received an intestinal transplant. The source was unstimulated CD8+ T cells sorted from spleen or lymph node cells, collected before intestinal transplant. V gene TRBV27 combines with J gene TRBJ2-1, with TRBD2 identical over 7 bases. This CDR3 is CASSDQGGEQFF. CDR3 in DNA: TGTGCCAGCAGTGATCAGGGAGGGGAGCAGTTCTTC.